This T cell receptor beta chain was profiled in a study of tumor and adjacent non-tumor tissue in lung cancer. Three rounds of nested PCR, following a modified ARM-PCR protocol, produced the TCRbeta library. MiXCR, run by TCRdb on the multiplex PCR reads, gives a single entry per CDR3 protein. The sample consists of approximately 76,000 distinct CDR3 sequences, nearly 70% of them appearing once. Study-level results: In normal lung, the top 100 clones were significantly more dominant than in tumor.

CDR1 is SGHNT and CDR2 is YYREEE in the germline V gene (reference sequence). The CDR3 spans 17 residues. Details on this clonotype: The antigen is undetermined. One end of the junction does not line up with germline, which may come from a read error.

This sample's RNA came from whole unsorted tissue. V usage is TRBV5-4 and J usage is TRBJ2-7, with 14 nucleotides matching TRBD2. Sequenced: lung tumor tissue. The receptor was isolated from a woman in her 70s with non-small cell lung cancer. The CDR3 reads CASSLARGLAGVGEQCF. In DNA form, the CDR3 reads TGTGCCAGCAGCTTGGCCAGGGGACTAGCGGGAGTTGGTGAGCAGTGTTTC. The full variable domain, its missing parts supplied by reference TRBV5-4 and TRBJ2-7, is ETGVTQSPTHLIKTRGQQVTLRCSSQSGHNTVSWYQQALGQGPQFIFQYYREEENGRGNFPPRFSGLQFPNYSSELNVNALELDDSALYLCASSLARGLAGVGEQCFGPGTRLTVT.